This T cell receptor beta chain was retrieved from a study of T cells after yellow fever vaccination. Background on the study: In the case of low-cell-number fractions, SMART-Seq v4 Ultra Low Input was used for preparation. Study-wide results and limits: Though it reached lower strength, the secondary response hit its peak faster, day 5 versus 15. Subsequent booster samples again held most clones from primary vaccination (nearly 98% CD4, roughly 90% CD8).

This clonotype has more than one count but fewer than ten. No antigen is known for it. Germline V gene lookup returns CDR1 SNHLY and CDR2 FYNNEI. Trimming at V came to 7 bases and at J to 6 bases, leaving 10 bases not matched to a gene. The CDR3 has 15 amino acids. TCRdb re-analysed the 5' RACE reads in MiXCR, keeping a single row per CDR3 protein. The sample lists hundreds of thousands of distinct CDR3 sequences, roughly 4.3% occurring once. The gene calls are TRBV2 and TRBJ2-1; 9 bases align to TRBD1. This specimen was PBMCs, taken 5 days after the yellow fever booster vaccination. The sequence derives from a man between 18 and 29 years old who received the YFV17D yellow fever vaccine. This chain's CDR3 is CASTATGGVGNEQFF. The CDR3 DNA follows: TGTGCCAGCACTGCGACAGGGGGTGTTGGCAATGAGCAGTTCTTC.